The sequence of this T cell receptor beta chain was determined in a study of blood T cell repertoires in COVID-19. Study-level background: T cells, B-cell-depleted T cells, or PBMCs provided the cDNA or gDNA that served as material.

Source study methods: Quantification of nucleated cells was approximated via reference gene primer amplification. Sequencing was performed with immunoSEQ multiplex PCR; in TCRdb, only in-frame clones are kept and a portion is missing. V and J calls and clone size are as listed in that table; D and trimming were resolved from the DNA. The table shows about 210,000 clones, with 88% occurring only once. Germline CDR1 reads SGHRS; CDR2 reads YFSETQ. The V gene end was trimmed by 3 bases and the J gene end by 0 bases; junction bases not matched to a gene: 5. This CDR3 contains 15 residues. Sequenced: PBMCs or T cells enriched from blood (not recorded which). This rearrangement joins TRBV5-1 to TRBJ1-1; 7 nucleotides align to TRBD1. The clonotype comes from a woman aged 40 to 55 with acute COVID-19. In nucleotides, the CDR3 is TGCGCCAGCAGCTCCGGGACAGCCTTGAACACTGAAGCTTTCTTT. It is translated as CASSSGTALNTEAFF.